Below are 27 T cell receptor beta chains sequenced from a single sample in a study of shared T cell receptors in the human thymus. Profiling relied on immunoSEQ multiplex PCR, and the TCRdb table lists in-frame clones only, not all of them. The profile covers 450,000 to 650,000 clones, with about four fifths appearing a single time and roughly 0.013% taken by the ten largest. A further study also used this sample, focusing on human thymus T cells.

The sequenced sample was thymocytes. Receptor source: a boy less than two years old with a congenital heart defect.

This clone showed up just once. The CDR3 nucleotides are TGTGCCAGCAGCGTGGGGGGGTATAGCGGGAGCAACAATGAGCAGTTCTTC. Its protein is CASSVGGYSGSNNEQFF. The chain employs TRBV5-6 and TRBJ2-1; 9 bases align to TRBD2. There are 17 residues in the CDR3. Germline values: CDR1 SGHDT, CDR2 YYEEEE. V lost 4 bases, J lost 5 bases, and 13 bases stayed unmatched.

The V gene is TRBV2, the J gene TRBJ2-2; TRBD2 might be the D (6 bases). V was trimmed by 6 bases and J by 9 bases, leaving 17 bases between them. This CDR3 is 14 amino acids long. Germline V CDR1 and CDR2: SNHLY, FYNNEI. The CDR3 DNA follows: TGTGCCAGCAGCCCGGAGGGAGTAACCAGGGAGCTGTTTTTT. Translated, it gives CASSPEGVTRELFF.

The rearrangement links TRBV15 to TRBJ2-1; a possible D gene is TRBD1 (6 bases). Germline V gene data show CDR1 as LNHNV and CDR2 as YYDKDF (reference sequence). The germline V and J ends were trimmed by 3 bases and 5 bases, with 11 bases remaining between them. The CDR3 has 14 amino acids. The CDR3 sequence is CATSRGRGDNEQFF. CDR3 coding DNA: TGTGCCACCAGCAGGGGCAGGGGAGACAATGAGCAGTTCTTC.

The rearrangement uses TRBV5-1 and TRBJ2-3, with 11 bases that match TRBD2. Looked up from germline, CDR1 is SGHRS and CDR2 is YFSETQ. The CDR3 has 17 residues. V lost 4 bases and J lost 6; bases outside the gene matches: 13. CDR3 amino acids: CASSPKDLLAGGDTQYF. Here the CDR3 DNA reads TGCGCCAGCAGCCCGAAAGACCTTCTAGCGGGAGGTGATACGCAGTATTTT.

The chain employs TRBV6-1 and TRBJ2-2; 7 nucleotides line up with TRBD2. V gave up 8 bases and J gave up 3 bases; unmatched junction bases: 6. There are 14 residues in the CDR3. The germline CDR1 and CDR2 sequences are MNHNS and SASEGT. Here the CDR3 DNA reads TGTGCCAGCCGGGGAGGGGTCCACACCGGGGAGCTGTTTTTT. Its translation: CASRGGVHTGELFF.

V usage is TRBV30 and J usage is TRBJ2-1, with D unresolved. V was clipped by 0 bases and J by 5 bases, with 5 bases between them. Germline V gene lookup returns CDR1 GTSNPN and CDR2 SVGIG (reference sequence). The CDR3 runs to 12 residues. CDR3 amino acids: CAWSVSDNEQFF. CDR3 coding DNA: TGTGCCTGGAGTGTGAGTGACAATGAGCAGTTCTTC. Complete variable domain (other parts from reference TRBV30 and TRBJ2-1): SQTIHQWPATLVQPVGSPLSLECTVEGTSNPNLYWYRQAAGRGLQLLFYSVGIGQISSEVPQNLSASRPQDRQFILSSKKLLLSDSGFYLCAWSVSDNEQFFGPGTRLTVL.

This chain links TRBV12-5 with TRBJ2-7; D is possibly TRBD1 (6 bases). Trimming removed 6 bases from V and 4 bases from J, with 16 bases in between. The germline V gene encodes CDR1 LGHNT and CDR2 FRNRAP. The CDR3 sequence is 14 residues long. CDR3 coding DNA: TGTGCTAGTGGGGCCGGGACATCCTCATACGAGCAGTACTTC. Translation: CASGAGTSSYEQYF.

This clone was detected once. The J gene is TRBJ2-7, the V gene TRBV5-1, with 11 bases lining up with TRBD2. J gave up 2 bases and V 4 bases, and 11 bases lay outside the gene matches. There are 17 residues in the CDR3. CDR1 and CDR2 (germline): SGHRS, YFSETQ. The CDR3 bases are TGCGCCAGCAGCCCCGACGGGACTAGCGGACCCCCCTACGAGCAGTACTTC. Translation: CASSPDGTSGPPYEQYF.

CDR3 coding DNA: TGCGCCAGCAGCTTGGACAGGGGGCCCTACACCTTC. Encoded protein: CASSLDRGPYTF. The chain joins TRBV5-1 to TRBJ1-2; 9 nucleotides match TRBD1. This CDR3 contains 12 residues. V was clipped by 0 bases and J by 10 bases; unmatched bases: 1. Germline CDR1 SGHRS, CDR2 YFSETQ.

The chain links TRBV30 to TRBJ2-3, with D maybe TRBD2 (5 bases). Per germline, CDR1 GTSNPN and CDR2 SVGIG (reference sequence). Trimming stripped 1 base from V and 4 bases from J, with 12 bases between. This CDR3 contains 14 residues. CDR3: CAWSALANPDTQYF. CDR3 nucleotide sequence: TGTGCCTGGAGTGCATTAGCGAACCCAGATACGCAGTATTTT.

This clone was detected a few times. The V call is TRBV9, the J call TRBJ2-3; 13 bases line up with TRBD2. CDR1 and CDR2 from the germline V gene are SGDLS and YYNGEE. CDR3 size: 21 residues. V was clipped by 0 bases and J by 1 base; unmatched bases: 14. CDR3 loop: CASSVAKTGTSGDSRTDTQYF. CDR3 coding DNA: TGTGCCAGCAGCGTAGCCAAGACCGGGACTAGCGGGGACTCGCGCACAGATACGCAGTATTTT. Full variable domain (rest looked up from reference TRBV9 and TRBJ2-3): DSGVTQTPKHLITATGQRVTLRCSPRSGDLSVYWYQQSLDQGLQFLIQYYNGEERAKGNILERFSAQQFPDLHSELNLSSLELGDSALYFCASSVAKTGTSGDSRTDTQYFGPGTRLTVL.

The rearrangement joins TRBV4-1 to TRBJ2-7, with 15 bases that match TRBD2. Germline V gene data show CDR1 as MGHRA and CDR2 as YSYEKL. The V segment lost 3 bases and the J segment 6 bases; nucleotides outside the gene matches: 3. This CDR3 is 15 amino acids long. CDR3 sequence reads: CASSHPGLAGGEQYF. CDR3 bases: TGCGCCAGCAGCCACCCGGGACTAGCGGGAGGCGAGCAGTACTTC.

The chain recombines TRBV25-1 with TRBJ2-1; TRBD2 is a possible D gene (6 bases). CDR3 length: 14 residues. The V gene lost 5 bases and the J gene lost 5 bases, with 13 bases spanning the gap. The germline gives CDR1 MGHDK, CDR2 SYGVNS. The CDR3 sequence: CASSSSGRDNEQFF. CDR3 nucleotide sequence: TGTGCCAGCAGTTCGAGCGGGCGGGACAATGAGCAGTTCTTC.

The chain has TRBV27 and TRBJ2-7; 10 positions match TRBD2. The length of the CDR3 is 20 residues. In germline, CDR1 is MNHEY, CDR2 SMNVEV (reference sequence). Trimming took 4 bases from V and 7 from J; bases not matched to a gene: 25. The CDR3 here is CASSSRVLAGVRELSEEQYF. The CDR3 DNA sequence: TGTGCCAGCAGTTCAAGGGTCCTAGCGGGAGTAAGGGAACTCTCGGAGGAGCAGTACTTC.

This clone showed up just a few times. DNA of the CDR3: TGTGCCAGCAGCCGGCAGCCTGCAGGGTGTTCCTACGAGCAGTACTTC. Encoded protein: CASSRQPAGCSYEQYF. This chain uses TRBV14 with TRBJ2-7; a possible D gene is TRBD1 (5 bases). This CDR3 is built from 16 residues. V lost 4 bases to trimming and J lost 1 base, with 17 bases between them. In germline, CDR1 is SGHDN, CDR2 FVKESK.

The V and J genes are TRBV5-4 and TRBJ2-5; 9 positions agree with TRBD1. The CDR3 length is 14 residues. CDR1 SGHNT and CDR2 YYREEE come from the germline V gene (reference sequence). The V segment lost 2 bases and the J segment 5 bases; nucleotides outside the gene matches: 4. CDR3 protein: CASSFWDRVETQYF. DNA for the CDR3: TGTGCCAGCAGCTTCTGGGACAGGGTTGAGACCCAGTACTTC.

The J gene is TRBJ2-1, the V gene TRBV27; 9 nucleotides match TRBD1. The V gene end was trimmed by 6 bases and the J gene end by 5 bases; junction bases not matched to a gene: 5. Germline lookup yields CDR1 MNHEY and CDR2 SMNVEV (reference sequence). The CDR3 contains 14 residues. This CDR3 is CASRFRDRDNEQFF. CDR3 sequence (DNA): TGTGCCAGCAGATTCCGGGACAGGGACAATGAGCAGTTCTTC.

This clone was seen a handful of times. This chain connects TRBV5-1 to TRBJ2-1; TRBD2 agrees at 16 bases. In germline, CDR1 is SGHRS, CDR2 YFSETQ. The junction had 2 bases not matched to a gene; V was cut back by 0 bases and J by 8 bases. The CDR3 loop spans 16 amino acids. The DNA of the CDR3 is TGCGCCAGCAGCTTGGCCGGGACTAGCGGGAGGGATGAGCAGTTCTTC. Encoded protein: CASSLAGTSGRDEQFF.

This chain uses TRBV5-4 with TRBJ2-3; tentative D call: TRBD2 (5 bases). Germline-derived CDR1 and CDR2 are SGHNT and YYREEE (reference sequence). V shed 0 bases and J shed 0 bases, with 14 bases lying between them. The CDR3 loop spans 17 amino acids. The CDR3 sequence is CASSLVLAGYSTDTQYF. DNA of the CDR3: TGTGCCAGCAGCTTGGTTCTGGCGGGTTATAGCACAGATACGCAGTATTTT.

The rearrangement joins TRBV5-5 to TRBJ2-7; 8 bases map to TRBD1. The germline CDR1 and CDR2 sequences are SGHKS and YYEKEE (reference sequence). The CDR3 extends over 17 amino acids. Trimming took 2 bases from V and 0 from J; bases not matched to a gene: 10. For the CDR3, the DNA is TGTGCCAGCAGCTTCGCATACAGGGGGGAGAGCTCCTACGAGCAGTACTTC. Translating gives CASSFAYRGESSYEQYF.

The chain uses TRBV4-3 and TRBJ2-7, with D perhaps matching TRBD1 (5 bases). Germline V lookup: CDR1 LGHNA, CDR2 YSLEER. The V end lost 6 bases, the J end lost 5 bases, and 14 bases lay between the germline ends. The CDR3 runs to 13 residues. The CDR3 spells CASSVQGSHEQYF. The CDR3 nucleotides are TGCGCCAGCAGTGTCCAGGGAAGCCACGAGCAGTACTTC.

CDR3 sequence (DNA): TGTGCCAGCAGCCATGTCCCGGACAGGGACCCTGGGACCGGGGAGCTGTTTTTT. Translating it yields CASSHVPDRDPGTGELFF. This chain links TRBV27 with TRBJ2-2; 8 positions agree with TRBD1. This CDR3 has 18 residues. The germline V gene has CDR1 MNHEY and CDR2 SMNVEV (reference sequence). Unmatched junction bases numbered 17, after V lost 6 bases and J lost 5 bases.

The rearrangement uses TRBV30 and TRBJ2-1, with TRBD2 matching 8 bases. V lost 3 bases and J lost 8; bases outside the gene matches: 12. The CDR3 is 15 amino acids. Germline loops: CDR1 GTSNPN, CDR2 SVGIG (reference sequence). CDR3 DNA: TGTGCCTGGAGGCTAACTAGCGGTAAACCGGATGAGCAGTTCTTC. Translated, it gives CAWRLTSGKPDEQFF.

The rearrangement uses TRBV11-2 and TRBJ2-3; possibly TRBD2 for D (6 bases). Trimming took off 1 base at V and 2 bases at J, with 13 bases between the two ends. Germline assignment: CDR1 SGHAT and CDR2 FQNNGV. This CDR3 is built from 16 residues. The CDR3 sequence: CASSLAGDLFTDTQYF. CDR3 nucleotide sequence: TGTGCCAGCAGCTTAGCGGGGGACCTCTTCACAGATACGCAGTATTTT.

The V call is TRBV7-2, the J call TRBJ2-3, with TRBD2 matching 14 bases. The CDR3 extends over 17 amino acids. Germline loops: CDR1 SGHTA, CDR2 FQGNSA. Losses at the gene ends were 1 base for V and 5 bases for J; bases not matched to a gene: 5. Here the CDR3 DNA reads TGTGCCAGCAGCTTAGAGGGACTAGCGGGAGAAGTAGATACGCAGTATTTT. This translates into CASSLEGLAGEVDTQYF.

In its sample, this clone was seen a few times. The chain uses TRBV14 and TRBJ1-4; 8 bases are shared with TRBD1. The CDR3 is 16 amino acids. Germline assignment: CDR1 SGHDN and CDR2 FVKESK. The trim removed 2 bases at V and 2 bases at J, leaving 4 bases unmatched. The CDR3 DNA follows: TGTGCCAGCAGCCAACCCAGGACAGGGACTAATGAAAAACTGTTTTTT. It yields the protein CASSQPRTGTNEKLFF.

CDR3 amino acids: CATSGRDRVLYEQYF. CDR3 sequence (DNA): TGTGCCACCAGCGGCCGGGACAGGGTTCTCTACGAGCAGTACTTC. J is TRBJ2-7 and V is TRBV15; 9 positions agree with TRBD1. The CDR3 has 15 residues. V gave up 5 bases and J gave up 3 bases; unmatched junction bases: 8. The V gene's germline CDR1 is LNHNV and CDR2 YYDKDF (reference sequence).